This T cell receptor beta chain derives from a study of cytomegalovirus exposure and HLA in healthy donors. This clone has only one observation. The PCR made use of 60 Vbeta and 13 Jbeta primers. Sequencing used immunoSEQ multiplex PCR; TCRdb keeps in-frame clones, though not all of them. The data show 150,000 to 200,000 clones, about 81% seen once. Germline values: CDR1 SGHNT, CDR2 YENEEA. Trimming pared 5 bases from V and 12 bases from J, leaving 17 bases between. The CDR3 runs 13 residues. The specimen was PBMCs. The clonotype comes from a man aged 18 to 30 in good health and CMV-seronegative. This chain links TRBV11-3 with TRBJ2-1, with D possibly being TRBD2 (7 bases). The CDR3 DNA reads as TGTGCCAGCAGCCTCACGTACGGGGGGCGGCAGTTCTTC. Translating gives CASSLTYGGRQFF.